A single sample is the source of the 20 T cell receptor beta chains below, sequenced in a study of blood T cell repertoires in COVID-19. Some clones are missing from TCRdb's copy, which holds only in-frame ones; the method was immunoSEQ multiplex PCR. The data show 180,000 or so clones, roughly 88% seen once. What was sequenced was PBMCs or T cells enriched from blood (not recorded which). The receptors were gathered from a woman in her sixties or seventies who had recovered from COVID-19.

In DNA form, the CDR3 reads TGTGCCAGCTCCGACTACCCCCTCAGCGATACGCAGTATTTT. It specifies CASSDYPLSDTQYF. The chain recombines TRBV9 with TRBJ2-3; D perhaps matches TRBD2 (5 bases). Trimming removed 7 bases at V and 6 bases at J, with 18 bases between. Germline V lookup: CDR1 SGDLS, CDR2 YYNGEE. The CDR3 contains 14 residues.

The V call is TRBV9, the J call TRBJ2-1, with 7 nucleotides matching TRBD2. Germline values: CDR1 SGDLS, CDR2 YYNGEE. This CDR3 spans 15 amino acids. V was pared by 1 base and J by 2 bases, with 3 bases of the junction left unmatched. CDR3 DNA sequence: TGTGCCAGCAGCGTAAACAGCGGGACCTACAATGAGCAGTTCTTC. Translating gives CASSVNSGTYNEQFF.

In its sample, this clone was seen a few times. The J gene is TRBJ1-1, the V gene TRBV3-1 (or the pseudogene TRBV3-2); no reliable D call. V shed 2 bases and J shed 0 bases, with 7 bases lying between them. The germline gives CDR1 LGHDT, CDR2 YNNKEL (reference sequence). The CDR3 loop spans 14 amino acids. The CDR3 sequence: CASSQPGMNTEAFF. The CDR3 DNA sequence: TGTGCCAGCAGCCAACCCGGGATGAACACTGAAGCTTTCTTT.

The rearrangement uses TRBV5-1 and TRBJ1-1; no clear D. Germline CDR1 reads SGHRS; CDR2 reads YFSETQ. CDR3 length: 13 amino acids. The V end lost 5 bases, the J end lost 6 bases, and 14 bases lay between the germline ends. The DNA for the CDR3 is TGCGCCAGCAGGACCGGGAGCGACGCTGAAGCTTTCTTT. Its protein product is CASRTGSDAEAFF.

This clone has a handful of counts. The J gene is TRBJ2-5, the V gene TRBV12-3 or TRBV12-4; D uncertain. This CDR3 has 13 residues. The germline V and J ends were trimmed by 8 bases and 3 bases, with 13 bases remaining between them. CDR3 loop: CASQLFSEETQYF. CDR3 DNA sequence: TGTGCCAGCCAACTTTTCAGCGAAGAGACCCAGTACTTC.

This chain joins TRBV6-2 or TRBV6-3 and TRBJ2-7, with 8 bases identical to TRBD1. CDR3 size: 16 residues. The V segment lost 0 bases and the J segment 2 bases; nucleotides outside the gene matches: 6. Looked up from germline, CDR1 is MNHEY and CDR2 is SVGEGT. The CDR3 here is CASSYSRTGWTYEQYF. The CDR3 nucleotides are TGTGCCAGCAGTTACTCCCGGACAGGGTGGACCTACGAGCAGTACTTC.

This clone was found a few times. The CDR3 nucleotides are TGTGCCAGCAGTGAACAGGGGTTTGATTCACCCCTCCACTTT. This sequence encodes CASSEQGFDSPLHF. This sequence joins TRBV2 and TRBJ1-6; a weak D match, TRBD1 (6 bases). Germline-derived CDR1 and CDR2 are SNHLY and FYNNEI. Trimming removed 2 bases at V and 8 bases at J, with 10 bases between. The length of the CDR3 is 14 residues. Full variable domain (rest looked up from reference TRBV2 and TRBJ1-6): EPEVTQTPSHQVTQMGQEVILRCVPISNHLYFYWYRQILGQKVEFLVSFYNNEISEKSEIFDDQFSVERPDGSNFTLKIRSTKLEDSAMYFCASSEQGFDSPLHFGNGTRLTVT.

The chain joins TRBV5-5 to TRBJ2-1, with a weak D call TRBD1 (6 bases). V was trimmed by 4 bases and J by 6 bases, leaving 17 bases between them. The CDR3 runs to 15 residues. Germline CDR1 and CDR2: SGHKS and YYEKEE (reference sequence). CDR3 residues: CASSPWDILGNEQFF. Written as DNA, the CDR3 is TGTGCCAGCAGCCCCTGGGACATTTTGGGCAATGAGCAGTTCTTC.

This chain links TRBV2 with TRBJ2-5, with a weak D call TRBD2 (6 bases). The CDR3 extends over 13 amino acids. Germline-derived CDR1 and CDR2 are SNHLY and FYNNEI. V lost 8 bases, J lost 2 bases, and 12 bases lay in between. CDR3 protein: CASESAGQETQYF. The DNA for the CDR3 is TGTGCCAGCGAATCGGCGGGGCAAGAGACCCAGTACTTC.

CDR3 in amino acids: CASSLAVGGAYQPQHF. CDR3 bases: TGTGCCAGCAGCTTAGCGGTGGGAGGGGCATATCAGCCCCAGCATTTT. The chain recombines TRBV7-2 with TRBJ1-5; D is possibly TRBD1 (5 bases). CDR1 SGHTA and CDR2 FQGNSA come from the germline V gene. The CDR3 consists of 16 residues. V lost 0 bases and J lost 5, with 14 bases in between. Filled out from reference TRBV7-2 and TRBJ1-5, the complete variable domain reads GAGVSQSPSNKVTEKGKDVELRCDPISGHTALYWYRQSLGQGLEFLIYFQGNSAPDKSGLPSDRFSAERTGGSVSTLTIQRTQQEDSAVYLCASSLAVGGAYQPQHFGDGTRLSIL.

This clone appeared once. CDR3 DNA sequence: TGTGCCAGCAGTGATGACAGAGAGCAGTACTTC. Translation gives CASSDDREQYF. The chain joins TRBV6-1 to TRBJ2-7, with D possibly TRBD1 on 5 matching bases. Trimming shortened V by 3 bases and J by 7 bases, and 7 bases separated the two germline ends. CDR3 length: 11 amino acids. Per the germline V gene, CDR1 is MNHNS and CDR2 is SASEGT.

The chain links TRBV6-6 to TRBJ2-7; the D gene is possibly TRBD1 (5 bases). Germline CDR1 MNHNY, CDR2 SVGAGI (reference sequence). The CDR3 contains 14 residues. The germline V and J ends were trimmed by 2 bases and 5 bases, with 13 bases remaining between them. The CDR3 nucleotides read TGTGCCAGCAGTTACGCTGGACAAAACCACGAGCAGTACTTC. It is translated as CASSYAGQNHEQYF.

The sample holds one count of this clone. V and J are TRBV4-1 and TRBJ2-3, with 9 bases aligning to TRBD2. V shed 1 base and J 4 bases; nucleotides not matched to a gene: 15. The CDR3 has 19 amino acids. Germline loops: CDR1 MGHRA, CDR2 YSYEKL. CDR3 sequence reads: CASSQGIFVRGGAPDTQYF. CDR3 nucleotide sequence: TGCGCCAGCAGCCAAGGAATTTTCGTGCGCGGGGGGGCTCCAGATACGCAGTATTTT.

The chain's CDR3 is CASSLEAAGLNTEAFF. Written as DNA, the CDR3 is TGCGCCAGCAGCTTGGAAGCTGCGGGGCTAAACACTGAAGCTTTCTTT. The chain carries TRBV5-1 and TRBJ1-1; D perhaps matches TRBD1 (5 bases). The CDR3 runs 16 residues. Germline V gene sequence: CDR1 SGHRS, CDR2 YFSETQ. V was trimmed by 0 bases and J by 2 bases, leaving 14 bases between them. The full variable domain, completed using reference TRBV5-1 and TRBJ1-1, is KAGVTQTPRYLIKTRGQQVTLSCSPISGHRSVSWYQQTPGQGLQFLFEYFSETQRNKGNFPGRFSGRQFSNSRSEMNVSTLELGDSALYLCASSLEAAGLNTEAFFGQGTRLTVV.

V usage is TRBV7-9 and J usage is TRBJ2-1; 9 bases agree with TRBD2. Germline values: CDR1 SEHNR, CDR2 FQNEAQ (reference sequence). This CDR3 comprises 14 residues. Losses at the gene ends were 5 bases for V and 10 bases for J; bases not matched to a gene: 9. CDR3 sequence (DNA): TGTGCCAGCAGCGTTCCCGGGACTAGCCAAGAGCAGTTCTTC. Translated: CASSVPGTSQEQFF.

On this clone: This sample also contains other DNA sequences that code for the same CDR3. The V gene is TRBV27, the J gene TRBJ1-2; TRBD1 matches at 8 bases. V dropped 7 bases and J dropped 4; count of bases not matched to a gene: 5. Germline V gives CDR1 MNHEY, CDR2 SMNVEV (reference sequence). CDR3 length equals 13 residues. CDR3 in amino acids: CASTRTGSYGYTF. CDR3 bases: TGTGCCAGCACCCGGACAGGGTCCTATGGCTACACCTTC.

V gene TRBV18 combines with J gene TRBJ1-6, with TRBD1 matching over 9 bases. This CDR3 comprises 14 residues. The V and J ends lost 6 bases and 11 bases, in that order; junction bases with no gene match: 8. Germline CDR1 is KGHSH and CDR2 is LQKENI. As DNA, the CDR3 is TGTGCCAGCTCGGAGGACAGGGGAGGGGCACCCCTCCACTTT. Translation: CASSEDRGGAPLHF.

The chain couples TRBV5-1 to TRBJ2-5; 8 bases align to TRBD2. The CDR3 covers 15 residues. The germline V gene encodes CDR1 SGHRS and CDR2 YFSETQ. The junction had 5 bases not matched to a gene; V was cut back by 2 bases and J by 2 bases. The DNA of the CDR3 is TGCGCCAGCAGCTTAACTAGCGGCCTACAAGAGACCCAGTACTTC. Protein sequence: CASSLTSGLQETQYF.

This clone was observed a few times. The V call is TRBV12-5, the J call TRBJ1-5; D is ambiguous. The CDR3 is 14 amino acids. Per the germline V gene, CDR1 is LGHNT and CDR2 is FRNRAP. Trimming left V 1 base short and J 4 bases short, with 8 bases between. CDR3: CASGLDRRNQPQHF. CDR3 coding DNA: TGTGCTAGTGGTTTGGACAGAAGAAATCAGCCCCAGCATTTT.

This clone was counted between two and nine times. This chain links TRBV4-1 with TRBJ1-5; no clear D gene. Germline V gene sequence: CDR1 MGHRA, CDR2 YSYEKL. This CDR3 spans 16 amino acids. Trimming took 4 bases from V and 3 from J, leaving 16 bases between them. The CDR3 region is CASSPILDIPNQPQHF. The CDR3 DNA sequence: TGCGCCAGCAGCCCAATCCTCGACATACCCAATCAGCCCCAGCATTTT.